This entry lists 9 T cell receptor beta chains sequenced from one sample in a study of T cell changes during pregnancy in multiple sclerosis (dated by TCRdb to the late 2010s). Receptor amplification or capture employed the immunoSEQ multiplex PCR assay. TCRdb mirrors the immuneACCESS table, restricted to in-frame sequences. Some clones are absent from its copies; in checked studies, under half trace to an unresolved V gene, and the reason for the others is unknown. This sample gives about 44,000 clones in total; more than 75% of them show up just once. Under 6% of the sample is in the top ten clones. Material: CD8+ T cells from peripheral blood mononuclear cells, obtained after pregnancy. The origin of the receptors is a female donor in good health, enrolled as a control in a pregnancy study.

The chain has TRBV11-1 and TRBJ2-5, with D unresolved. The CDR3 has 13 amino acids. The V gene lost 2 bases and the J gene lost 3 bases, with 7 bases spanning the gap. CDR1 is SGHAT, CDR2 FQDESV, per germline (reference sequence). The CDR3: CASSLTVEETQYF. The CDR3 DNA sequence: TGTGCCAGCAGCTTAACGGTTGAAGAGACCCAGTACTTC.

CDR3 bases: TGTGCCAGCAGCGAGGGCCCTTCTGAAGCTTTCTTT. Protein: CASSEGPSEAFF. This chain connects TRBV7-9 to TRBJ1-1; D not certain. In germline, CDR1 is SEHNR, CDR2 FQNEAQ (reference sequence). This CDR3 region has 12 residues. V lost 5 bases and J lost 6, with 10 bases in between.

The gene calls are TRBV7-3 and TRBJ2-2; TRBD2 matches at 9 bases. CDR3 length: 16 residues. The J segment lost 5 bases and the V segment lost 1 base, leaving 5 bases of the junction unmatched. Per germline, CDR1 SGHTA and CDR2 FQGTGA. Here the CDR3 reads CASSLNPAGGTGELFF. The CDR3 DNA reads as TGTGCCAGCAGCTTAAACCCAGCGGGGGGTACCGGGGAGCTGTTTTTT.

V and J are TRBV2 and TRBJ2-3; 7 bases agree with TRBD2. Germline CDR1 SNHLY, CDR2 FYNNEI. This CDR3 spans 15 amino acids. J lost 2 bases, V lost 4 bases, and 6 bases had no gene match. CDR3 coding DNA: TGTGCCAGCAGTGGATCCCGGGACTACACAGATACGCAGTATTTT. This gives the protein CASSGSRDYTDTQYF.

The rearrangement uses TRBV4-3 and TRBJ2-1, with 8 bases fitting TRBD2. The V segment lost 1 base and the J segment 1 base; nucleotides outside the gene matches: 6. CDR1 and CDR2 (germline): LGHNA, YSLEER. This CDR3 contains 17 residues. The CDR3 DNA follows: TGCGCCAGCAGCCAAGGGGGTAGCGGGGCGTCCTACAATGAGCAGTTCTTC. As protein: CASSQGGSGASYNEQFF.

This clone was recorded a few times. This chain links TRBV7-9 with TRBJ2-7; D possibly corresponds to TRBD2 (5 bases). The germline CDR1 and CDR2 sequences are SEHNR and FQNEAQ (reference sequence). V was trimmed by 7 bases and J by 2 bases, leaving 15 bases between them. This CDR3 is built from 14 residues. The chain's CDR3 is CASKDSSRPYEQYF. Here the CDR3 DNA reads TGTGCCAGCAAGGACTCGAGCCGACCCTACGAGCAGTACTTC.

V gene TRBV9 combines with J gene TRBJ2-3; D is unclear. V was cut by 7 bases and J by 0 bases, with 9 bases left in between. The CDR3 runs 13 residues. Germline CDR1 reads SGDLS; CDR2 reads YYNGEE. In DNA form, the CDR3 reads TGTGCCAGCGACTCCTCTAGCACAGATACGCAGTATTTT. It is translated as CASDSSSTDTQYF.

The genes are TRBV11-2 and TRBJ1-5, with TRBD1 matching over 9 bases. Germline V gene lookup returns CDR1 SGHAT and CDR2 FQNNGV. J was trimmed by 6 bases and V by 3 bases; bases with no gene match: 3. This CDR3 is 14 amino acids long. In nucleotides, the CDR3 is TGTGCCAGCAGCTTGGGACAGGGAAGTCAGCCCCAGCATTTT. Its protein is CASSLGQGSQPQHF.

The chain has TRBV27 and TRBJ1-2, with TRBD1 identical over 10 bases. CDR3 length: 15 residues. J lost 5 bases, V lost 7 bases, and 10 bases had no gene match. Germline V gene sequence: CDR1 MNHEY, CDR2 SMNVEV (reference sequence). CDR3 sequence: CASTSLVGQGYGYTF. The CDR3 DNA reads TGTGCCAGCACGAGTTTAGTGGGACAGGGGTATGGCTACACCTTC.